This T cell receptor (beta chain) was sequenced during a study of cytomegalovirus exposure and HLA in healthy donors. Study-level findings and limits: Some V segments (TRBV6-2 and TRBV6-3 among them) were excluded as indistinguishable. V- and J-gene trimming of TCR beta was linked (in a later analysis) to a missense DCLRE1C variant.

This clone has a single count. Its antigen remains unidentified. This PCR relied on a set of 60 Vbeta primers and 13 Jbeta primers. Profiling relied on immunoSEQ multiplex PCR, and the TCRdb table lists in-frame clones only, not all of them. The data contain more than 95,000 clones, about 80% of them singletons. The CDR3 covers 16 residues. V trimming: 3 bases; J trimming: 4 bases; junction bases outside the gene matches: 13. Germline CDR1 reads SQVTM; CDR2 reads ANQGSEA. The sequence was collected from a man between 25 and 39 years old in good health and CMV-seropositive. V and J are TRBV29-1 and TRBJ2-7; TRBD2 agrees at 9 bases. Sequencing was performed on PBMCs. CDR3: CSVENRAGGFRYEQYF. CDR3 DNA sequence: TGCAGCGTTGAGAACAGAGCGGGGGGCTTTCGATACGAGCAGTACTTC.